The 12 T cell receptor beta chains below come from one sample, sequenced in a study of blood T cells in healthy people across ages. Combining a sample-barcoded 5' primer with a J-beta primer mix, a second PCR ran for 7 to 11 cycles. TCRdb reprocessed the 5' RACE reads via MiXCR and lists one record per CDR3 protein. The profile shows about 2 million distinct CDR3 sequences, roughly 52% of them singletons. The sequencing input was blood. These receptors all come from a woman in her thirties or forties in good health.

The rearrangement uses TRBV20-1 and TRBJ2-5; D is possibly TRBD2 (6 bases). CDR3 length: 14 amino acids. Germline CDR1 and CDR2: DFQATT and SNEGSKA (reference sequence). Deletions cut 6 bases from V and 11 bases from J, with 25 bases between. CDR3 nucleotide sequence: TGCAGTGCCGTGGCGGGGTCAGGGAACAATGAGCAGTACTTC. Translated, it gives CSAVAGSGNNEQYF.

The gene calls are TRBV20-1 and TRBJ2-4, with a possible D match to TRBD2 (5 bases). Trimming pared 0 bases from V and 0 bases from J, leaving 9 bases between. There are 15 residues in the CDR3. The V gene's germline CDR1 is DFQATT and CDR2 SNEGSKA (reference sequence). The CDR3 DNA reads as TGCAGTGCTAGAGATCAGCTAGCAGCCAAAAACATTCAGTACTTC. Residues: CSARDQLAAKNIQYF.

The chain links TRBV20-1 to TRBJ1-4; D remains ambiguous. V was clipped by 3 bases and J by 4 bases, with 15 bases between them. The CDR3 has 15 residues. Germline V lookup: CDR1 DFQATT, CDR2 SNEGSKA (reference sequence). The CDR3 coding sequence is TGCAGTGCTAGGGAGGCCACAGCGCGTAATGAAAAACTGTTTTTT. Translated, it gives CSAREATARNEKLFF.

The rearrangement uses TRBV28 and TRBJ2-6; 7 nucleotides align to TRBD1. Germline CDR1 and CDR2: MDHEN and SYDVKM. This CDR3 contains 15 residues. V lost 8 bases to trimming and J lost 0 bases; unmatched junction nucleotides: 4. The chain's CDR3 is CASLGQTSGANVLTF. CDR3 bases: TGTGCCAGCTTGGGACAGACCTCTGGGGCCAACGTCCTGACTTTC.

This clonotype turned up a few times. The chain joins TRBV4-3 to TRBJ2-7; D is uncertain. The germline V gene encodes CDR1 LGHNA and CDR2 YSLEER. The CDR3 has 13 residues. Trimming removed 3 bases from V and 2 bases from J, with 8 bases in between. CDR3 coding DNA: TGCGCCAGCAGCCACTCGATTACCTACGAGCAGTACTTC. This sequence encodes CASSHSITYEQYF.

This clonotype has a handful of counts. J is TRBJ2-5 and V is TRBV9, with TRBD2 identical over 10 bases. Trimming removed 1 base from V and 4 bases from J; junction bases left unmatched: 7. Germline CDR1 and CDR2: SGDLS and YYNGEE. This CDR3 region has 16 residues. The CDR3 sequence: CASSVWGSGGGETQYF. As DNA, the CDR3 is TGTGCCAGCAGCGTATGGGGAAGCGGGGGGGGAGAGACCCAGTACTTC. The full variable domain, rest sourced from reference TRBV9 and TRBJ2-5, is DSGVTQTPKHLITATGQRVTLRCSPRSGDLSVYWYQQSLDQGLQFLIQYYNGEERAKGNILERFSAQQFPDLHSELNLSSLELGDSALYFCASSVWGSGGGETQYFGPGTRLLVL.

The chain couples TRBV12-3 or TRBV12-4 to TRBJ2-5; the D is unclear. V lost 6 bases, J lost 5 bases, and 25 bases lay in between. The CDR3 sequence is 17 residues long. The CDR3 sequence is CASSHQIGSRYGETQYF. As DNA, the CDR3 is TGTGCCAGCAGCCACCAAATTGGGTCGAGGTATGGGGAGACCCAGTACTTC.

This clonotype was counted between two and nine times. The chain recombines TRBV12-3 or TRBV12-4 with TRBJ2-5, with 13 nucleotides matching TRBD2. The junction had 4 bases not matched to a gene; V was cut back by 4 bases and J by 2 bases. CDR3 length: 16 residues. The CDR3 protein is CASSSAGLAGQETQYF. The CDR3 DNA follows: TGTGCCAGCAGTTCGGCGGGACTAGCGGGGCAAGAGACCCAGTACTTC.

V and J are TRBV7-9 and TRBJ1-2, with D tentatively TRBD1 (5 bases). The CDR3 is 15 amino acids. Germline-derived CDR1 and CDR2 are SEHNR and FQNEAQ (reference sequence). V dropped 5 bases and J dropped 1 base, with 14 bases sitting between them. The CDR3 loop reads CASSPPGPSNYGYTF. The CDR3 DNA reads TGTGCCAGCAGCCCCCCGGGACCGAGTAACTATGGCTACACCTTC.

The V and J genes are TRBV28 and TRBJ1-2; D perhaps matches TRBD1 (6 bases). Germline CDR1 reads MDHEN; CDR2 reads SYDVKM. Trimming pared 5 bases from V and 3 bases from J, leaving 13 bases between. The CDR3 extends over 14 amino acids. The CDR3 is CASSVQGMDYGYTF. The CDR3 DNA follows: TGTGCCAGCAGTGTCCAGGGGATGGACTATGGCTACACCTTC.

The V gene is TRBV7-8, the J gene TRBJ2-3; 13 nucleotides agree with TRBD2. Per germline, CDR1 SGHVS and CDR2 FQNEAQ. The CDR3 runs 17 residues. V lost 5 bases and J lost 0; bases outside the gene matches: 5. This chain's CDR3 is CASSGLAGVTSTDTQYF. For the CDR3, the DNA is TGTGCCAGCAGCGGACTAGCGGGGGTAACTAGCACAGATACGCAGTATTTT.

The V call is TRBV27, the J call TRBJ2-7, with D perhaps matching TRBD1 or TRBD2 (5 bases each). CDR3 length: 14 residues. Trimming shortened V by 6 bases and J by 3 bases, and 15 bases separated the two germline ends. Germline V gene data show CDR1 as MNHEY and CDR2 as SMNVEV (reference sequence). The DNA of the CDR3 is TGTGCCAGCAGCCTGGGGGTAGGTTACTACGAGCAGTACTTC. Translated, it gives CASSLGVGYYEQYF.